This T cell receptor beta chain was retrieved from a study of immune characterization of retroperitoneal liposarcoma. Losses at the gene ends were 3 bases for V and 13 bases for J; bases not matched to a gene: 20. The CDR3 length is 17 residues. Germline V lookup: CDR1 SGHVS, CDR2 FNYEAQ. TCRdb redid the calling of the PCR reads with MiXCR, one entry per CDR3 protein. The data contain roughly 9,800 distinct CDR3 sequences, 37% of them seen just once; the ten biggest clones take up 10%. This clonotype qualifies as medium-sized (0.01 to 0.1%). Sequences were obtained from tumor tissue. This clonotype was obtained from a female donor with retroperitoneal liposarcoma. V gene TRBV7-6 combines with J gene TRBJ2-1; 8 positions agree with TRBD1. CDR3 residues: CASSLGRTGSSKNIQFF. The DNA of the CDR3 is TGTGCCAGCAGCTTGGGGAGGACAGGGTCATCCAAAAACATTCAGTTCTTC.